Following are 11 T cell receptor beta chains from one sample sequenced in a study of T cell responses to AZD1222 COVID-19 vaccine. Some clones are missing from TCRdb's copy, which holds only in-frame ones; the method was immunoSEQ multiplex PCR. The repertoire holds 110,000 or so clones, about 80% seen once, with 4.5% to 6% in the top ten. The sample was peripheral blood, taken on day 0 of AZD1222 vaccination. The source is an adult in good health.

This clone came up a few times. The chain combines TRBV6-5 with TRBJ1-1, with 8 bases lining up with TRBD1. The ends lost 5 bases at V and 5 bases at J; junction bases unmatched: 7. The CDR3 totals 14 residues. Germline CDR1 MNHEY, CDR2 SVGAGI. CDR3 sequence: CASSPLTGVTEAFF. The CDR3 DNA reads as TGTGCCAGCAGTCCCCTGACAGGGGTTACTGAAGCTTTCTTT.

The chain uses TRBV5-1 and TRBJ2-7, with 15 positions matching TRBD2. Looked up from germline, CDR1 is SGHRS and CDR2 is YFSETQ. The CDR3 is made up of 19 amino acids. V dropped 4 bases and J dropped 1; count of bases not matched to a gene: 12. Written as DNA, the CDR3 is TGCGCCAGCAGCCTATGGACTAGCGGGGGGGCCTCAGTGTCCTACGAGCAGTACTTC. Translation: CASSLWTSGGASVSYEQYF.

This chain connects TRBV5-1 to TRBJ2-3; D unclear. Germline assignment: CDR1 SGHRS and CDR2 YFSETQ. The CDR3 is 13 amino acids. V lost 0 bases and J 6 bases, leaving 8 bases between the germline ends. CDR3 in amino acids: CASSLATRDTQYF. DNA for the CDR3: TGCGCCAGCAGCTTGGCCACCAGGGATACGCAGTATTTT.

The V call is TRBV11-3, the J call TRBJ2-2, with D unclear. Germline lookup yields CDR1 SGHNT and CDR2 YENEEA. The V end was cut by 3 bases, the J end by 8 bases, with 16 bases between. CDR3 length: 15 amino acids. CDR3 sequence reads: CASSFSRLTQGELFF. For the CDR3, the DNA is TGTGCCAGCAGCTTTTCTCGGCTGACACAGGGGGAGCTGTTTTTT.

The CDR3 DNA reads TGTGCCAGCAGCCAAGCGCGGACAGGGGAAGAAAAACTGTTTTTT. Residues: CASSQARTGEEKLFF. V usage is TRBV5-5 and J usage is TRBJ1-4, with 9 bases identical to TRBD1. This CDR3 is built from 15 residues. CDR1 and CDR2 from the germline V gene are SGHKS and YYEKEE (reference sequence). V lost 4 bases and J lost 8; bases outside the gene matches: 9.

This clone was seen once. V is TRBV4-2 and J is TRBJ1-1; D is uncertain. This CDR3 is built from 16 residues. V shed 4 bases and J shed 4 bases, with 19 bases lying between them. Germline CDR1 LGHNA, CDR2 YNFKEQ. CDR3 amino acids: CASSPRSLRYITEAFF. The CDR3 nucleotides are TGTGCCAGCAGCCCACGATCCCTTAGGTATATCACTGAAGCTTTCTTT.

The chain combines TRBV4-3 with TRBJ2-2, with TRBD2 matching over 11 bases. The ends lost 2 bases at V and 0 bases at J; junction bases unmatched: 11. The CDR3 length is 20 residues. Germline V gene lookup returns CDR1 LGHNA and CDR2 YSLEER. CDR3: CASSQTLASGGSPNTGELFF. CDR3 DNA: TGCGCCAGCAGCCAAACTCTGGCTAGCGGGGGGTCACCGAACACCGGGGAGCTGTTTTTT.

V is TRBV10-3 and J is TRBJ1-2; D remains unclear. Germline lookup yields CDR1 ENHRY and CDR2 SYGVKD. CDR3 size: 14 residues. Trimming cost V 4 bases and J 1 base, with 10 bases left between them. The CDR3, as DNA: TGTGCCATCAGTGTTAGCCAGAGTAACTATGGCTACACCTTC. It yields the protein CAISVSQSNYGYTF.

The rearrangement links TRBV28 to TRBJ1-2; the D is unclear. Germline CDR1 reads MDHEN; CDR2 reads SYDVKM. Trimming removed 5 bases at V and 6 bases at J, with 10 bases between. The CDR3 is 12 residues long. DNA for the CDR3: TGTGCCAGCAGTACCTCAAGGAATGGCTACACCTTC. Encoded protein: CASSTSRNGYTF.

CDR3 protein: CASTAVEGARAFF. The DNA for the CDR3 is TGTGCCAGCACCGCGGTAGAGGGGGCGCGAGCTTTCTTT. V gene TRBV5-5 combines with J gene TRBJ1-1; 7 nucleotides align to TRBD1. CDR1 is SGHKS, CDR2 YYEKEE, per germline (reference sequence). V lost 6 bases to trimming and J lost 10 bases; unmatched junction nucleotides: 12. This CDR3 region has 13 residues.

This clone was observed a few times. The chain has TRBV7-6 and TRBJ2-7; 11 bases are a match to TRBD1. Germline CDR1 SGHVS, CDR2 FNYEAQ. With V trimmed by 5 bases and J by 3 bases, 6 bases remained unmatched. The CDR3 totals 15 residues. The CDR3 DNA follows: TGTGCCAGCAGCATATCCGGGACAGGGGGCTACGAGCAGTACTTC. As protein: CASSISGTGGYEQYF.